These 28 T cell receptor beta chains originate from one sample sequenced in a study of shared clonotypes between healthy human individuals. Clones were read by immunoSEQ multiplex PCR, and TCRdb kept only the in-frame ones, dropping some. The repertoire holds about 450,000 clones, with roughly 77% as singletons. Sequencing was performed on PBMCs. These receptors were obtained from a middle-aged woman in good health. Some clones in this sample may be carry-over from other donors' samples.

The rearrangement uses TRBV19 and TRBJ1-4; 8 bases are a match to TRBD1. The CDR3 spans 15 residues. The V gene end was trimmed by 4 bases and the J gene end by 2 bases; junction bases not matched to a gene: 3. Germline V CDR1 and CDR2: LNHDA, SQIVND (reference sequence). The CDR3 DNA reads TGTGCCAGTAGTACGACAGGGGCTACTAATGAAAAACTGTTTTTT. Protein: CASSTTGATNEKLFF.

V and J are TRBV5-1 and TRBJ2-3; TRBD2 agrees at 7 bases. V dropped 2 bases and J dropped 2; count of bases not matched to a gene: 5. CDR3 length: 15 amino acids. Germline V gives CDR1 SGHRS, CDR2 YFSETQ. The CDR3 sequence is CASSFNGRTTDTQYF. CDR3 sequence (DNA): TGCGCCAGCAGCTTTAACGGGAGGACCACAGATACGCAGTATTTT.

The V call is TRBV28, the J call TRBJ1-2; D may be TRBD1 (5 bases). This CDR3 comprises 14 residues. Trimming cost V 5 bases and J 4 bases, with 14 bases left between them. Germline V lookup: CDR1 MDHEN, CDR2 SYDVKM. This CDR3 reads CASSAPPRAYGYTF. The CDR3, as DNA: TGTGCCAGCAGTGCCCCCCCCAGGGCCTATGGCTACACCTTC.

The rearrangement uses TRBV11-3 and TRBJ2-7; 7 bases fit TRBD2. V shed 4 bases, J shed 2 bases, and the junction held 8 bases outside the gene matches. Germline loops: CDR1 SGHNT, CDR2 YENEEA. The length of the CDR3 is 15 residues. CDR3 protein: CASSWMAGAAYEQYF. The CDR3 DNA sequence: TGTGCCAGCAGCTGGATGGCGGGAGCTGCCTACGAGCAGTACTTC.

This clone was seen just once. J is TRBJ2-3 and V is TRBV30; TRBD1 or TRBD2 may be the D gene (6 bases each). Germline assignment: CDR1 GTSNPN and CDR2 SVGIG (reference sequence). The CDR3 length is 14 residues. V gave up 1 base and J gave up 2 bases, with 10 bases separating them. CDR3 in DNA: TGTGCCTGGAGTGCAGGGGAGGTCACAGATACGCAGTATTTT. Translated: CAWSAGEVTDTQYF.

A remark on this clone: Other nucleotide sequences in the sample specify the same CDR3. The rearrangement joins TRBV5-4 to TRBJ2-7; 12 nucleotides match TRBD1. With 4 bases clipped from V and 3 bases from J, the junction kept 2 bases outside the gene matches. CDR1 SGHNT and CDR2 YYREEE come from the germline V gene (reference sequence). CDR3 length: 14 residues. This chain's CDR3 is CASSRDRGLYEQYF. In nucleotides, the CDR3 is TGTGCCAGCAGCCGGGACAGGGGGCTCTACGAGCAGTACTTC. Drawing the rest from reference TRBV5-4 and TRBJ2-7, the complete variable domain is ETGVTQSPTHLIKTRGQQVTLRCSSQSGHNTVSWYQQALGQGPQFIFQYYREEENGRGNFPPRFSGLQFPNYSSELNVNALELDDSALYLCASSRDRGLYEQYFGPGTRLTVT.

CDR3 in amino acids: CAISEGLAGVGQFF. CDR3 nucleotides: TGTGCCATCAGTGAGGGACTAGCGGGAGTCGGGCAGTTCTTC. V gene TRBV10-3 combines with J gene TRBJ2-1, with 13 positions matching TRBD2. V was pared by 2 bases and J by 12 bases, with 4 bases of the junction left unmatched. The V gene's germline CDR1 is ENHRY and CDR2 SYGVKD. The CDR3 is 14 residues long.

About this clone: Other DNA variants within this sample encode the same CDR3. The rearrangement uses TRBV5-1 and TRBJ2-7; 10 nucleotides agree with TRBD1. In germline, CDR1 is SGHRS, CDR2 YFSETQ. The V and J ends lost 3 bases and 3 bases, in that order; junction bases with no gene match: 3. The CDR3 runs 14 residues. CDR3 in DNA: TGCGCCAGCAGCTGGGGGGACAGGGGCTACGAGCAGTACTTC. This translates into CASSWGDRGYEQYF.

V gene TRBV6-5 combines with J gene TRBJ2-3; 12 positions match TRBD2. Germline assignment: CDR1 MNHEY and CDR2 SVGAGI. This CDR3 comprises 16 residues. The ends lost 0 bases at V and 5 bases at J; junction bases unmatched: 3. CDR3 sequence reads: CASSYSASGRGDTQYF. CDR3 DNA: TGTGCCAGCAGTTACTCGGCTAGCGGGAGGGGAGATACGCAGTATTTT.

V gene TRBV2 combines with J gene TRBJ1-1; D might be TRBD1 (5 bases). This CDR3 contains 14 residues. CDR1 and CDR2 (germline): SNHLY, FYNNEI. V was cut by 9 bases and J by 1 base, with 15 bases left in between. The CDR3 region has the DNA TGTGCCAGACGGTGGGACCTAAAGAACACTGAAGCTTTCTTT. Translating it yields CARRWDLKNTEAFF.

The chain combines TRBV5-1 with TRBJ1-1, with D hard to call. The V and J ends lost 5 bases and 3 bases respectively, with 14 bases between them. In germline, CDR1 is SGHRS, CDR2 YFSETQ. The CDR3 extends over 14 amino acids. This CDR3 is CASSQQSPDTEAFF. The CDR3 DNA reads as TGCGCCAGCAGTCAGCAGAGTCCGGACACTGAAGCTTTCTTT.

The chain is built from TRBV5-1 and TRBJ2-6; D ambiguous. V lost 5 bases to trimming and J lost 0 bases, with 15 bases between them. The germline gives CDR1 SGHRS, CDR2 YFSETQ. CDR3 length: 17 residues. CDR3 region: CASRPFGPSSGANVLTF. CDR3 nucleotide sequence: TGCGCCAGCAGGCCCTTCGGACCGTCCTCTGGGGCCAACGTCCTGACTTTC.

The chain has TRBV13 and TRBJ2-5; 8 bases match TRBD1. The J segment lost 5 bases and the V segment lost 5 bases, leaving 10 bases of the junction unmatched. The CDR3 spans 15 residues. CDR1 and CDR2 (germline): PRHDT, FYEKMQ (reference sequence). The CDR3 nucleotides read TGTGCCAGCAGCCAACAGGGGGGAGGTTGGGAGACCCAGTACTTC. Translated: CASSQQGGGWETQYF.

This clone was recorded at least ten times. The gene calls are TRBV5-1 and TRBJ2-3; D possibly matches TRBD1 or TRBD2 (5 bases each). The CDR3 runs to 13 residues. The V gene's germline CDR1 is SGHRS and CDR2 YFSETQ. The V end lost 0 bases, the J end lost 7 bases, and 9 bases lay between the germline ends. In nucleotides, the CDR3 is TGCGCCAGCAGCTTGGACAGGAGGTATACGCAGTATTTT. Protein: CASSLDRRYTQYF.

The J gene is TRBJ2-5, the V gene TRBV5-1, with TRBD1 as a possible D gene (5 bases). Trimming removed 0 bases from V and 3 bases from J, with 12 bases in between. The V gene's germline CDR1 is SGHRS and CDR2 YFSETQ. The length of the CDR3 is 15 residues. CDR3 residues: CASSLEGHSEETQYF. CDR3 nucleotide sequence: TGCGCCAGCAGCTTGGAGGGGCACAGCGAAGAGACCCAGTACTTC. The full variable domain, completed using reference TRBV5-1 and TRBJ2-5, is KAGVTQTPRYLIKTRGQQVTLSCSPISGHRSVSWYQQTPGQGLQFLFEYFSETQRNKGNFPGRFSGRQFSNSRSEMNVSTLELGDSALYLCASSLEGHSEETQYFGPGTRLLVL.

The chain carries TRBV7-9 and TRBJ1-3; D uncertain. Germline V gene lookup returns CDR1 SEHNR and CDR2 FQNEAQ (reference sequence). CDR3 length: 12 amino acids. V was shortened by 3 bases and J by 3 bases, with 3 bases between the two germline ends. Written as DNA, the CDR3 is TGTGCCAGCAGCTTTTATGGAAACACCATATATTTT. It yields the protein CASSFYGNTIYF.

The genes are TRBV19 and TRBJ1-5; D not resolved. Germline V gene sequence: CDR1 LNHDA, CDR2 SQIVND (reference sequence). This CDR3 has 13 residues. V was pared by 5 bases and J by 1 base, with 6 bases between. CDR3 region: CASSPTSNQPQHF. The CDR3 bases are TGTGCCAGTAGTCCAACCAGCAATCAGCCCCAGCATTTT.

J is TRBJ2-1 and V is TRBV11-2; tentatively, D is TRBD1 (6 bases). The CDR3 runs 13 residues. V shed 2 bases and J shed 9 bases, with 11 bases lying between them. In germline, CDR1 is SGHAT, CDR2 FQNNGV. CDR3 amino acids: CASSLQQGSEQFF. Written as DNA, the CDR3 is TGTGCCAGCAGCTTACAACAGGGAAGTGAGCAGTTCTTC.

The chain combines TRBV28 with TRBJ1-2; 10 nucleotides agree with TRBD1. The CDR3 has 14 amino acids. Trimming removed 5 bases from V and 7 bases from J; junction bases left unmatched: 7. Germline CDR1 MDHEN, CDR2 SYDVKM. CDR3 nucleotide sequence: TGTGCCAGCAGTCCGGGACAGGGGAAGTTTGGCTACACCTTC. This sequence encodes CASSPGQGKFGYTF.

This sequence joins TRBV5-4 and TRBJ1-4, with D unclear. Trimming pared 3 bases from V and 0 bases from J, leaving 12 bases between. CDR1 and CDR2 (germline): SGHNT, YYREEE (reference sequence). CDR3 size: 16 residues. Written as DNA, the CDR3 is TGTGCCAGCAGCTCAGACGGACCCGCAACTAATGAAAAACTGTTTTTT. The encoded protein is CASSSDGPATNEKLFF.

A few counts support this clone. CDR3 DNA sequence: TGTGCCAGCAAAAAAAAGGGGTTAGGCTATGGCTACACCTTC. Translation gives CASKKKGLGYGYTF. This rearrangement joins TRBV27 to TRBJ1-2, with D maybe TRBD1 (5 bases). Germline CDR1 MNHEY, CDR2 SMNVEV (reference sequence). V was clipped by 7 bases and J by 4 bases, with 16 bases between them. CDR3 length equals 14 residues.

J is TRBJ1-1 and V is TRBV9; D gene unclear. Germline V gene sequence: CDR1 SGDLS, CDR2 YYNGEE. Trimming removed 0 bases from V and 1 base from J, with 10 bases in between. The CDR3 totals 15 residues. The chain's CDR3 is CASSVGLGKNTEAFF. The CDR3 DNA reads as TGTGCCAGCAGCGTAGGGCTGGGGAAGAACACTGAAGCTTTCTTT.

The chain is built from TRBV5-1 and TRBJ1-2; TRBD1 agrees at 9 bases. Germline CDR1 is SGHRS and CDR2 is YFSETQ. V lost 3 bases and J lost 6; bases outside the gene matches: 9. There are 15 residues in the CDR3. CDR3 nucleotide sequence: TGCGCCAGCAGCTCCACCGGGACAGGGAAGGATGGCTACACCTTC. This gives the protein CASSSTGTGKDGYTF.

Of note for this clone: The likely explanation is a read error, given a far larger clone one base away. The rearrangement joins TRBV6-6 to TRBJ2-7; D is tentatively TRBD1 or TRBD2 (5 bases each). CDR1 and CDR2 from the germline V gene are MNHNY and SVGAGI (reference sequence). This CDR3 spans 12 amino acids. The CDR3 sequence is CASSRDGYGQYF. As DNA, the CDR3 is TGTGCCAGCAGCCGGGACGGCTACGGGCAGTACTTC.

The chain has TRBV5-1 and TRBJ2-7, with a tentative D call TRBD1 (6 bases). This CDR3 is built from 14 residues. The V end lost 0 bases, the J end lost 3 bases, and 10 bases lay between the germline ends. Germline V lookup: CDR1 SGHRS, CDR2 YFSETQ. CDR3 in DNA: TGCGCCAGCAGCTTGGGACAGGCAGACTACGAGCAGTACTTC. Residues: CASSLGQADYEQYF. The whole variable domain, filled in from reference TRBV5-1 and TRBJ2-7, reads KAGVTQTPRYLIKTRGQQVTLSCSPISGHRSVSWYQQTPGQGLQFLFEYFSETQRNKGNFPGRFSGRQFSNSRSEMNVSTLELGDSALYLCASSLGQADYEQYFGPGTRLTVT.

This chain connects TRBV19 to TRBJ2-6, with D tentatively TRBD1 (6 bases). V was clipped by 0 bases and J by 3 bases, with 12 bases between them. Germline CDR1 LNHDA, CDR2 SQIVND (reference sequence). The CDR3 covers 17 residues. The CDR3 region is CASSIDGGLVGANVLTF. CDR3 coding DNA: TGTGCCAGTAGTATAGATGGGGGCCTAGTTGGGGCCAACGTCCTGACTTTC.

This clone was seen once. The chain couples TRBV6-5 to TRBJ1-2; TRBD1 matches at 7 bases. The CDR3 runs to 12 residues. Trimming removed 6 bases from V and 7 bases from J; junction bases left unmatched: 5. Germline loops: CDR1 MNHEY, CDR2 SVGAGI. The CDR3 DNA sequence: TGTGCCAGCAGAGAAGGGACAGCTGGCTACACCTTC. It is translated as CASREGTAGYTF.

The chain carries TRBV28 and TRBJ1-2; a weak D match, TRBD1 (5 bases). Trimming left V 1 base short and J 3 bases short, with 12 bases between. Germline V CDR1 and CDR2: MDHEN, SYDVKM. The CDR3 spans 15 residues. CDR3 in amino acids: CASSLSRAGYYGYTF. As DNA, the CDR3 is TGTGCCAGCAGTTTATCTAGAGCAGGGTACTATGGCTACACCTTC.